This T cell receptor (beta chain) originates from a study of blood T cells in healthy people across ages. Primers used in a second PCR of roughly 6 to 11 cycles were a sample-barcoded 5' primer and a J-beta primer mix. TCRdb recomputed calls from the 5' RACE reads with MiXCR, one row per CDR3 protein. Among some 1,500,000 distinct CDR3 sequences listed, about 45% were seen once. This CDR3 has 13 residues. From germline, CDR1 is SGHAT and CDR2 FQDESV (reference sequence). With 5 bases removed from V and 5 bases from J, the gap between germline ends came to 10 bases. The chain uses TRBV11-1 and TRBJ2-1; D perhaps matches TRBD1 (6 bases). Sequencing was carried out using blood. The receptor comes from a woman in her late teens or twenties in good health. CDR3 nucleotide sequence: TGTGCCAGCAGCCGGGACACCAACAATGAGCAGTTCTTC. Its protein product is CASSRDTNNEQFF.